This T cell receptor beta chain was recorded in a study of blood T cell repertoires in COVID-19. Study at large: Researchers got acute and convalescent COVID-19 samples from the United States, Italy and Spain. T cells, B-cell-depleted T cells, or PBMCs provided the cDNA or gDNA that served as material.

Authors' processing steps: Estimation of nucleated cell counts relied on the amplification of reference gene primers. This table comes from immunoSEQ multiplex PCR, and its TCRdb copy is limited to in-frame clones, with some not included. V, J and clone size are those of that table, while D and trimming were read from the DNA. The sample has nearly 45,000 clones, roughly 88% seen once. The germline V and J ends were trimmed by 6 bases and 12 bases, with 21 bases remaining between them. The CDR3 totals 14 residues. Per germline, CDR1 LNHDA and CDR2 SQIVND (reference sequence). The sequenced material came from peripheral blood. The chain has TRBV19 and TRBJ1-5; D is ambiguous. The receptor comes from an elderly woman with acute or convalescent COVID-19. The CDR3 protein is CASSPGSPREYQHF. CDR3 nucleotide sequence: TGTGCCAGTAGCCCCGGTTCGCCTCGAGAGTACCAGCATTTT. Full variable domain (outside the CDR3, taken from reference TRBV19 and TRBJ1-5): DGGITQSPKYLFRKEGQNVTLSCEQNLNHDAMYWYRQDPGQGLRLIYYSQIVNDFQKGDIAEGYSVSREKKESFPLTVTSAQKNPTAFYLCASSPGSPREYQHFGDGTRLSIL.